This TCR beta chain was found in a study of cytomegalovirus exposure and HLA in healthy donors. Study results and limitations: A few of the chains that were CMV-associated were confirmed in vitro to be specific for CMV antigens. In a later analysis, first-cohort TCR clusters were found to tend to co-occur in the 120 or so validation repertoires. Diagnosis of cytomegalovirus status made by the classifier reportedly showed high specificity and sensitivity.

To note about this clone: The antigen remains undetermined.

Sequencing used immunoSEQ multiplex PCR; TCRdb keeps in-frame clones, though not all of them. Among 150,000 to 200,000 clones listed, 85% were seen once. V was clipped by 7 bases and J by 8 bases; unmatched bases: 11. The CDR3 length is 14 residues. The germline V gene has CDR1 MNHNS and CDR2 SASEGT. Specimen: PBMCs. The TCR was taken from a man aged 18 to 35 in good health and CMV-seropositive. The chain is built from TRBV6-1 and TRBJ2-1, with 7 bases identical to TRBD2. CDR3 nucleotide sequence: TGTGCCAGCATCCTGGGCGGGGAGGGTCATGAGCAGTTCTTC. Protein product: CASILGGEGHEQFF.